Presented here are 26 T cell receptor beta chains from one specimen sequenced in a study of blood T cell repertoires in COVID-19. The method was immunoSEQ multiplex PCR; TCRdb's version includes in-frame clones alone and lacks a portion of them. This sample has 150,000 to 200,000 clones; around 88% occur once, and the top ten carry over 4.5%. Sample: peripheral blood. All receptors come from a human donor in a cohort sampled during active COVID-19.

The chain has TRBV28 and TRBJ2-7, with D possibly being TRBD2 (6 bases). The CDR3 is 16 residues long. V shed 2 bases and J shed 7 bases, with 21 bases lying between them. CDR1 is MDHEN, CDR2 SYDVKM, per germline. The CDR3 DNA follows: TGTGCCAGCAGTTTACCCCAGGCAGTGACGGGGAGGGAGCAGTACTTC. Translation gives CASSLPQAVTGREQYF.

This clone was seen only once. The chain has TRBV7-8 and TRBJ2-1; 9 positions agree with TRBD1. The ends lost 5 bases at V and 4 bases at J; junction bases unmatched: 6. Per the germline V gene, CDR1 is SGHVS and CDR2 is FQNEAQ. This CDR3 is built from 15 residues. CDR3 amino acids: CASSPGTGFYNEQFF. CDR3 sequence (DNA): TGTGCCAGCAGCCCCGGGACAGGGTTTTACAATGAGCAGTTCTTC.

The rearrangement links TRBV28 to TRBJ2-7; 8 nucleotides match TRBD1. CDR1 and CDR2 from the germline V gene are MDHEN and SYDVKM. There are 14 residues in the CDR3. Losses at the gene ends were 9 bases for V and 7 bases for J; bases not matched to a gene: 14. CDR3 DNA sequence: TGTGCCAGTGATGGACAGGGCGAACCTAGGGAGCAGTACTTC. Protein sequence: CASDGQGEPREQYF.

This clone was detected only a few times. This chain uses TRBV7-6 with TRBJ2-5; 7 bases fit TRBD2. The J segment lost 7 bases and the V segment lost 2 bases, leaving 16 bases of the junction unmatched. The CDR3 loop spans 17 amino acids. Per the germline V gene, CDR1 is SGHVS and CDR2 is FNYEAQ. CDR3 sequence reads: CASSLSERGVPQRTQYF. The CDR3, as DNA: TGTGCCAGCAGCTTATCCGAGCGGGGAGTTCCTCAAAGGACCCAGTACTTC. The full variable domain, in which reference TRBV7-6 and TRBJ2-5 provide the parts outside the CDR3, is GAGVSQSPRYKVTKRGQDVALRCDPISGHVSLYWYRQALGQGPEFLTYFNYEAQQDKSGLPNDRFSAERPEGSISTLTIQRTEQRDSAMYRCASSLSERGVPQRTQYFGPGTRLLVL.

The J gene is TRBJ2-7, the V gene TRBV7-2; D uncertain. Trimming took off 2 bases at V and 6 bases at J, with 8 bases between the two ends. The germline V gene has CDR1 SGHTA and CDR2 FQGNSA. The CDR3 consists of 12 residues. CDR3 bases: TGTGCCAGCAGCTTAATGGCTTCCGAGCAGTACTTC. Its translation is CASSLMASEQYF.

In its sample, this clone was seen a few times. The CDR3 loop is CASSLPGKDTEAFF. CDR3 DNA sequence: TGTGCCAGCAGTTTACCAGGGAAGGACACTGAAGCTTTCTTT. The chain links TRBV28 to TRBJ1-1; D may be TRBD1 (5 bases). Germline assignment: CDR1 MDHEN and CDR2 SYDVKM. V was pared by 2 bases and J by 3 bases, with 10 bases between. The length of the CDR3 is 14 residues.

The gene calls are TRBV6-5 and TRBJ2-7, with TRBD2 identical over 8 bases. This CDR3 spans 13 amino acids. Germline V gene sequence: CDR1 MNHEY, CDR2 SVGAGI. The CDR3 here is CASSFGRADEQYF. CDR3 bases: TGTGCGAGTAGTTTCGGGAGGGCGGACGAGCAGTACTTC.

V usage is TRBV19 and J usage is TRBJ2-3, with D possibly TRBD2 on 7 matching bases. V was trimmed by 8 bases and J by 9 bases, leaving 18 bases between them. The CDR3 consists of 13 residues. Per germline, CDR1 LNHDA and CDR2 SQIVND (reference sequence). This CDR3 reads CASQGGGGDTQYF. The CDR3 DNA reads TGTGCCAGTCAAGGGGGGGGCGGAGACACGCAGTATTTT.

This chain joins TRBV29-1 and TRBJ1-2; 9 bases match TRBD1. From germline, CDR1 is SQVTM and CDR2 ANQGSEA. CDR3 length: 13 residues. Unmatched junction bases numbered 4, after V lost 4 bases and J lost 4 bases. This CDR3 reads CSVAGQGPYGYTF. In DNA, the CDR3 is TGCAGCGTTGCAGGACAGGGGCCCTATGGCTACACCTTC.

The V call is TRBV28, the J call TRBJ2-7, with a tentative D call TRBD2 (5 bases). The germline V and J ends were trimmed by 7 bases and 0 bases, with 16 bases remaining between them. The CDR3 covers 15 residues. Germline CDR1 is MDHEN and CDR2 is SYDVKM. CDR3 protein: CASKSAAGSSYEQYF. CDR3 nucleotide sequence: TGTGCCAGCAAATCCGCGGCGGGCAGCTCCTACGAGCAGTACTTC.

This chain links TRBV28 with TRBJ1-6; 8 nucleotides line up with TRBD1. V gave up 10 bases and J gave up 6 bases; unmatched junction bases: 5. The CDR3 consists of 13 residues. CDR1 and CDR2 from the germline V gene are MDHEN and SYDVKM. CDR3 in amino acids: CAIQGGSNSPLHF. CDR3 DNA sequence: TGTGCCATACAGGGGGGTAGTAATTCACCCCTCCACTTT.

The chain combines TRBV3-1 (or the pseudogene TRBV3-2) with TRBJ2-5; 13 bases fit TRBD2. CDR3 length: 16 residues. CDR1 LGHDT and CDR2 YNNKEL come from the germline V gene (reference sequence). With 4 bases clipped from V and 5 bases from J, the junction kept 7 bases outside the gene matches. This CDR3 reads CASSLRTSGRLETQYF. The DNA of the CDR3 is TGTGCCAGCAGCCTGCGGACTAGCGGGAGATTGGAGACCCAGTACTTC.

A single count supports this clone. The V and J genes are TRBV6-5 and TRBJ2-3; 7 bases are a match to TRBD1. Germline trimming cut 7 bases from V and 0 bases from J; bases unmatched to any gene: 7. The germline V gene has CDR1 MNHEY and CDR2 SVGAGI. CDR3 size: 15 residues. CDR3 DNA: TGTGCCAGCACCCAGACAGGGATAAGCACAGATACGCAGTATTTT. This gives the protein CASTQTGISTDTQYF.

The V call is TRBV20-1, the J call TRBJ2-7; maybe TRBD2 (6 bases). This CDR3 contains 11 residues. The V gene's germline CDR1 is DFQATT and CDR2 SNEGSKA (reference sequence). V dropped 3 bases and J dropped 3 bases, with 6 bases sitting between them. The CDR3 sequence is CSARRDYEQYF. As DNA, the CDR3 is TGCAGTGCTAGGCGGGACTACGAGCAGTACTTC.

The CDR3 sequence: CASSTQFTLHF. In DNA, the CDR3 is TGTGCCAGCAGTACGCAGTTCACCCTCCACTTT. This chain joins TRBV7-9 and TRBJ1-6; D remains ambiguous. Germline values: CDR1 SEHNR, CDR2 FQNEAQ (reference sequence). V was pared by 6 bases and J by 14 bases, with 11 bases between. This CDR3 has 11 amino acids. Using reference TRBV7-9 and TRBJ1-6 for the parts outside the CDR3, the full variable domain is DTGVSQNPRHKITKRGQNVTFRCDPISEHNRLYWYRQTLGQGPEFLTYFQNEAQLEKSRLLSDRFSAERPKGSFSTLEIQRTEQGDSAMYLCASSTQFTLHFGNGTRLTVT.

The CDR3 DNA is TGTGCCAGCAGCTTAGCAGGAGGCGGGGAAGCTTTCTTT. Protein: CASSLAGGGEAFF. This sequence joins TRBV7-9 and TRBJ1-1; no definite D call. Germline CDR1 SEHNR, CDR2 FQNEAQ (reference sequence). V was clipped by 0 bases and J by 8 bases, with 10 bases between them. This CDR3 comprises 13 residues.

This clone was recorded once. V usage is TRBV5-1 and J usage is TRBJ2-1, with 7 bases aligning to TRBD2. There are 15 residues in the CDR3. Germline-derived CDR1 and CDR2 are SGHRS and YFSETQ. J gave up 4 bases and V 5 bases, and 9 bases lay outside the gene matches. The CDR3 DNA follows: TGCGCCAGCAGACCGACTAGCAGAAAGTACAATGAGCAGTTCTTC. It translates to CASRPTSRKYNEQFF. Variable domain in full (rest from reference TRBV5-1 and TRBJ2-1): KAGVTQTPRYLIKTRGQQVTLSCSPISGHRSVSWYQQTPGQGLQFLFEYFSETQRNKGNFPGRFSGRQFSNSRSEMNVSTLELGDSALYLCASRPTSRKYNEQFFGPGTRLTVL.

The chain links TRBV28 to TRBJ2-2, with D possibly TRBD2 on 6 matching bases. This CDR3 is built from 16 residues. Germline CDR1 and CDR2: MDHEN and SYDVKM. V lost 0 bases, J lost 5 bases, and 13 bases lay in between. As DNA, the CDR3 is TGTGCCAGCAGTTTATGGGACGCGGGACGTACCGGGGAGCTGTTTTTT. It translates to CASSLWDAGRTGELFF.

The genes are TRBV6-5 and TRBJ1-2; a possible D gene is TRBD1 (6 bases). Germline CDR1 and CDR2: MNHEY and SVGAGI. V lost 8 bases and J 7 bases, leaving 17 bases between the germline ends. The CDR3 is 13 residues long. The CDR3: CASAGQGRGGYTF. CDR3 bases: TGTGCCAGCGCGGGTCAGGGGCGAGGTGGCTACACCTTC.

This chain connects TRBV7-8 to TRBJ1-4; TRBD1 agrees at 7 bases. From germline, CDR1 is SGHVS and CDR2 FQNEAQ. With V trimmed by 6 bases and J by 5 bases, 6 bases remained unmatched. The CDR3 sequence is 14 residues long. CDR3 DNA sequence: TGTGCCAGCAGGGGGACAGCCCTGAATGAAAAACTGTTTTTT. This translates into CASRGTALNEKLFF.

As DNA, the CDR3 is TGTGCCAGCAGCACTCCAGGGGGAAAAGCAGATACGCAGTATTTT. Translating gives CASSTPGGKADTQYF. The gene calls are TRBV11-2 and TRBJ2-3; TRBD1 aligns across 7 bases. J gave up 4 bases and V 5 bases, and 9 bases lay outside the gene matches. CDR1 and CDR2 (germline): SGHAT, FQNNGV. CDR3 length: 15 amino acids.

The table lists this clone with a few counts. The rearrangement joins TRBV30 to TRBJ2-7; D not resolved. Trimming stripped 2 bases from V and 7 bases from J, with 9 bases between. The CDR3 has 11 amino acids. CDR1 and CDR2 (germline): GTSNPN, SVGIG (reference sequence). CDR3 amino acids: CAWSLQVEQYF. The CDR3 coding sequence is TGTGCCTGGAGTTTGCAGGTTGAGCAGTACTTC.

The CDR3 DNA reads TGCGCCAGCAGGCCATCACCTACAGGGTCCAACGAGCAGTACTTC. Residues: CASRPSPTGSNEQYF. The J gene is TRBJ2-7, the V gene TRBV5-1; D might be TRBD1 (6 bases). The CDR3 spans 15 residues. Germline V gene lookup returns CDR1 SGHRS and CDR2 YFSETQ. Between the trimmed V and J ends, which lost 5 bases and 5 bases, there was a span of 20 bases. The full variable domain, completed using reference TRBV5-1 and TRBJ2-7, is KAGVTQTPRYLIKTRGQQVTLSCSPISGHRSVSWYQQTPGQGLQFLFEYFSETQRNKGNFPGRFSGRQFSNSRSEMNVSTLELGDSALYLCASRPSPTGSNEQYFGPGTRLTVT.

The chain is built from TRBV7-3 and TRBJ2-7; 14 nucleotides agree with TRBD2. CDR3 size: 24 residues. Germline assignment: CDR1 SGHTA and CDR2 FQGTGA. V trimming: 1 base; J trimming: 3 bases; junction bases outside the gene matches: 26. The CDR3 region is CASSLSKSLLVTSGRDPQGYEQYF. As DNA, the CDR3 is TGTGCCAGCAGCTTAAGCAAGTCACTCCTAGTGACTAGCGGGAGGGATCCCCAGGGCTACGAGCAGTACTTC.

The V call is TRBV27, the J call TRBJ2-7; the match to TRBD1 covers 7 bases. The CDR3 totals 15 residues. Germline CDR1 reads MNHEY; CDR2 reads SMNVEV (reference sequence). The trim removed 5 bases at V and 6 bases at J, leaving 13 bases unmatched. CDR3 amino acids: CASSLTAGTAGEQYF. The CDR3 region has the DNA TGTGCCAGCAGTCTAACCGCCGGGACAGCCGGCGAGCAGTACTTC.

The chain is built from TRBV3-1 (or the pseudogene TRBV3-2) and TRBJ2-7; D not resolved. This CDR3 contains 13 residues. Germline values: CDR1 LGHDT, CDR2 YNNKEL (reference sequence). V was trimmed by 2 bases and J by 2 bases, leaving 7 bases between them. The CDR3 DNA follows: TGTGCCAGCAGCCAACCCCCAGCCTACGAGCAGTACTTC. Translating it yields CASSQPPAYEQYF.